The T cell receptor (beta chain) under discussion was sequenced for a study of OX40 agonist ivuxolimab in advanced cancers. Overall study findings and caveats: CD4+ and CD8+ T cells in blood underwent clonal expansion by week 6 at 0.1 to 3.0 mg/kg.

A note on this clone: The antigen is unknown.

Libraries were prepared by immunoSEQ multiplex PCR; TCRdb keeps only in-frame clonotypes and omits some of them. The table lists tens of thousands of clones, more than 75% of them singletons. CDR3 length: 15 amino acids. V was clipped by 1 base and J by 7 bases; unmatched bases: 8. The clonotype originates from an adult with an advanced solid tumor such as melanoma, head and neck, liver or kidney cancer. The source material was CD4+ or CD8+ T cells sorted from blood, sampled in a trial of the OX40 agonist ivuxolimab. V is TRBV23-1 and J is TRBJ1-2, with TRBD1 matching 8 bases. TRBV23-1 is recorded as an ORF, its role being uncertain. This CDR3 reads CASSQFPGTGGGYTF. Written as DNA, the CDR3 is TGCGCCAGCAGTCAATTTCCAGGGACAGGAGGTGGCTACACCTTC.